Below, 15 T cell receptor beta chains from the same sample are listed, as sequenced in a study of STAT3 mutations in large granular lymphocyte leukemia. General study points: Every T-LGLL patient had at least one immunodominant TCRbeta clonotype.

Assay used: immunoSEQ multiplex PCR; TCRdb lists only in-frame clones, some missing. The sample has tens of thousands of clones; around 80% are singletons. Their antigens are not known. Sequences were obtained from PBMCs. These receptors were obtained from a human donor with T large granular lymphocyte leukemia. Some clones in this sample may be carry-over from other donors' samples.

CDR3 loop: CASSLADPLAGVYEQYF. The CDR3 region has the DNA TGCGCCAGCAGCTTGGCTGACCCCCTAGCGGGCGTGTACGAGCAGTACTTC. The chain recombines TRBV5-1 with TRBJ2-7, with 8 positions matching TRBD2. Germline V gene lookup returns CDR1 SGHRS and CDR2 YFSETQ. V was pared by 0 bases and J by 4 bases, with 12 bases of the junction left unmatched. The CDR3 loop spans 17 amino acids.

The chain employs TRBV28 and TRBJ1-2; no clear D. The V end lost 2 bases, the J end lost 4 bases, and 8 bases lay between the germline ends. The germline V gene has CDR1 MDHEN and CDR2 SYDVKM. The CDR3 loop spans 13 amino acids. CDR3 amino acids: CASSLASSYGYTF. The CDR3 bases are TGTGCCAGCAGTTTAGCCAGCAGCTATGGCTACACCTTC.

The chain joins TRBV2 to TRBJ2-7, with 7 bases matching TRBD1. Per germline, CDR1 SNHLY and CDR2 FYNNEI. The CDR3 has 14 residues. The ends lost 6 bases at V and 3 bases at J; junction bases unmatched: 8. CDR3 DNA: TGTGCCAGCAGGGGGGACAGTTGGGACTACGAGCAGTACTTC. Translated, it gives CASRGDSWDYEQYF.

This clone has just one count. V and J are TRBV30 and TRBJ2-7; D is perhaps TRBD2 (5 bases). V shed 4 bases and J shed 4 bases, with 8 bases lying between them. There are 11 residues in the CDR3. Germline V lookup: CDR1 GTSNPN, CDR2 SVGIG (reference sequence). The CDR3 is CAWNRGYEQYF. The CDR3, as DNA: TGTGCCTGGAACCGGGGTTACGAGCAGTACTTC.

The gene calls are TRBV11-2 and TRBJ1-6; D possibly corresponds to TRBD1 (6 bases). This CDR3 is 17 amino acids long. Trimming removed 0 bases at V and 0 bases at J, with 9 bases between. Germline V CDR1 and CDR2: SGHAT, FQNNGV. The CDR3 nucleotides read TGTGCCAGCAGCTTAGATCAGGGGACCTCCTATAATTCACCCCTCCACTTT. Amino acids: CASSLDQGTSYNSPLHF.

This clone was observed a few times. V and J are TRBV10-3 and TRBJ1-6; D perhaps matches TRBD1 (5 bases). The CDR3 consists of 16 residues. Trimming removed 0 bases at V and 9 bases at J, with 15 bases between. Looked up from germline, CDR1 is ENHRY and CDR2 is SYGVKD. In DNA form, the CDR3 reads TGTGCCATCAGTGAGTCGGTATGGGGCAGGTCTTCACCCCTCCACTTT. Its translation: CAISESVWGRSSPLHF.

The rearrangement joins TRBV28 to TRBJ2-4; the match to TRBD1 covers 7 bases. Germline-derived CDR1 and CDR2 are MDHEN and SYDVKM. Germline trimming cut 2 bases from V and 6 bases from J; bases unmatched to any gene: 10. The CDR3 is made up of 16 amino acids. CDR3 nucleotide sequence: TGTGCCAGCAGTTTAGGCCGTTTTGGGACAGCAAACATTCAGTACTTC. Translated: CASSLGRFGTANIQYF.

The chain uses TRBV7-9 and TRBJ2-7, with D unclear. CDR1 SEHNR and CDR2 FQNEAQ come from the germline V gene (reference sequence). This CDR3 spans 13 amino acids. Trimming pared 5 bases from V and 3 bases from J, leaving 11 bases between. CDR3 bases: TGTGCCAGCAGCCCCGGCTCGGGCTACGAGCAGTACTTC. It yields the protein CASSPGSGYEQYF.

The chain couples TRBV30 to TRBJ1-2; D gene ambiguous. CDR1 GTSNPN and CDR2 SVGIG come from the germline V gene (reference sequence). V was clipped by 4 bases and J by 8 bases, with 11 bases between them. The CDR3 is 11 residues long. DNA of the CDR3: TGTGCCTGGACCTCGGCGTACGGCTACACCTTC. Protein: CAWTSAYGYTF.

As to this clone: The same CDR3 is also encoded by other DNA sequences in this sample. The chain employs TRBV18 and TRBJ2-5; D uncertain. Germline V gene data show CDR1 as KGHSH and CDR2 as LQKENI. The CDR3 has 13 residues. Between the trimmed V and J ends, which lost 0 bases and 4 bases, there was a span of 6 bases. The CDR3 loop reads CASSPPQRETQYF. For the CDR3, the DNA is TGTGCCAGCTCACCACCCCAGAGAGAGACCCAGTACTTC.

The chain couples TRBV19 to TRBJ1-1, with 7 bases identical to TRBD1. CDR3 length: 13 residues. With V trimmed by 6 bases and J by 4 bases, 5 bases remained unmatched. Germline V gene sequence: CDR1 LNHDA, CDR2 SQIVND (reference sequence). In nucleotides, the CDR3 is TGTGCCAGTAGGACGACAGGGCCCACTGAAGCTTTCTTT. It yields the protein CASRTTGPTEAFF.

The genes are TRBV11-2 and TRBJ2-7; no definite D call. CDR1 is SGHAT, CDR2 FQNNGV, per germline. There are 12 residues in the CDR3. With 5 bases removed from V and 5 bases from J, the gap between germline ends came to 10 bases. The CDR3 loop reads CASSPPSDEQYV. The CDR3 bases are TGTGCCAGCAGCCCCCCTTCTGACGAGCAGTACGTC.

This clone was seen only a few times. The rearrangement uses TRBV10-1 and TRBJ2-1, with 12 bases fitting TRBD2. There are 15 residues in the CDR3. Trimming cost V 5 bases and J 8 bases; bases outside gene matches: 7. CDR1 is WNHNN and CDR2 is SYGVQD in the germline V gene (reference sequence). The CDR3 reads CASSTGLAGSDEQFF. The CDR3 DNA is TGCGCCAGCAGTACAGGACTAGCGGGGAGCGATGAGCAGTTCTTC.

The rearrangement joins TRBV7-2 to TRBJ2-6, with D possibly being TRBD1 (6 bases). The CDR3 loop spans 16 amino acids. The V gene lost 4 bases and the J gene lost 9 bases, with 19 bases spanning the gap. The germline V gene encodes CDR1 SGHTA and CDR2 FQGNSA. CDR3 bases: TGTGCCAGCAGCTCTCCCCATGGACAGTTCTTCAACGTCCTGACTTTC. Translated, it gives CASSSPHGQFFNVLTF.

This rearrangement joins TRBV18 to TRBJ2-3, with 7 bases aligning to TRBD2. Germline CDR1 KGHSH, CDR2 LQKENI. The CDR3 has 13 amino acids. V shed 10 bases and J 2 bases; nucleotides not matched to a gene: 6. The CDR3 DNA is TGTGCCACTAGCGGACTTGCCACAGATACGCAGTATTTT. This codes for CATSGLATDTQYF. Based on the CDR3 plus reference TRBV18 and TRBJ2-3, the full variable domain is NAGVMQNPRHLVRRRGQEARLRCSPMKGHSHVYWYRQLPEEGLKFMVYLQKENIIDESGMPKERFSAEFPKEGPSILRIQQVVRGDSAAYFCATSGLATDTQYFGPGTRLTVL.